Shown below are 9 T cell receptor beta chains from a single sample sequenced in a study of T cells in Graves' hyperthyroidism and ophthalmopathy. Amplified TCR beta CDR3 regions came from RNA transcripts. Carried out on the TCR CDR3, a first-round RT-PCR used the HTBI primer set. TCRdb recomputed calls from the multiplex PCR reads with MiXCR, one row per CDR3 protein. The sample lists approximately 500,000 distinct CDR3 sequences, approximately 44% occurring once. Sequenced input: peripheral blood or thyroid tissue (not recorded which). The source of these receptors is a woman under 30 with Graves' hyperthyroidism.

Only a few counts were recorded for this clonotype. This chain uses TRBV4-1 with TRBJ2-2; unclear D gene. The CDR3 has 17 amino acids. Germline V CDR1 and CDR2: MGHRA, YSYEKL. V lost 2 bases to trimming and J lost 1 base, with 14 bases between them. This CDR3 is CASSQPPFGGNTGELFF. The CDR3 DNA reads TGCGCCAGCAGCCAACCCCCGTTCGGCGGGAACACCGGGGAGCTGTTTTTT.

Notes on this clonotype: The CDR3 carries no conserved terminal phenylalanine or tryptophan, so it likely arises from a read error. The chain has TRBV7-3 and TRBJ2-7; 7 bases match TRBD2. Germline values: CDR1 SGHTA, CDR2 FQGTGA. This CDR3 has 14 residues. With V trimmed by 5 bases and J by 2 bases, 6 bases remained unmatched. CDR3 loop: CASSPGRGAYEQYL. The CDR3 DNA reads TGTGCCAGCAGCCCCGGACGGGGGGCCTACGAGCAGTACCTC.

In this sample, this clonotype turned up many times. This chain uses TRBV11-3 with TRBJ1-6; D perhaps matches TRBD1 (6 bases). Trimming took 5 bases from V and 0 from J, leaving 17 bases between them. CDR1 is SGHNT, CDR2 YENEEA, per germline. The CDR3 sequence is 18 residues long. The CDR3 loop is CASSPGGIGSSYNSPLHF. In nucleotides, the CDR3 is TGTGCCAGCAGCCCGGGGGGCATCGGAAGCTCCTATAATTCACCCCTCCACTTT. The variable domain in full, with the rest retrieved from reference TRBV11-3 and TRBJ1-6, is EAGVVQSPRYKIIEKKQPVAFWCNPISGHNTLYWYLQNLGQGPELLIRYENEEAVDDSQLPKDRFSAERLKGVDSTLKIQPAELGDSAVYLCASSPGGIGSSYNSPLHFGNGTRLTVT.

A note on this clonotype: The junction shows a germline mismatch at one end, possibly a read error. This sequence joins TRBV2 and TRBJ1-2; TRBD1 might be the D (5 bases). CDR1 and CDR2 (germline): SNHLY, FYNNEI. The CDR3 contains 10 residues. CDR3 sequence reads: CASREYGYTF. As DNA, the CDR3 is TGTGCTAGCAGGGAATATGGCTACACCTTC.

In this sample, this clonotype turned up a few times. A read error may produce the germline difference seen at one junction end. The V call is TRBV20-1, the J call TRBJ1-1, with D hard to call. Germline V CDR1 and CDR2: DFQATT, SNEGSKA (reference sequence). The CDR3 length is 11 residues. The chain's CDR3 is CSPSGNTEAFF. The CDR3 bases are TGCAGTCCTAGCGGGAACACTGAAGCTTTCTTT.

This clonotype was detected many times. The rearrangement uses TRBV24-1 and TRBJ1-2, with D unresolved. CDR3 length: 12 residues. V dropped 5 bases and J dropped 5 bases, with 8 bases sitting between them. CDR1 and CDR2 from the germline V gene are KGHDR and SFDVKD. CDR3 region: CATSVGGYGYTF. CDR3 bases: TGTGCCACCAGTGTAGGTGGATATGGCTACACCTTC.

This clonotype was counted many times. The rearrangement links TRBV5-1 to TRBJ2-2; TRBD1 might be the D (6 bases). V was clipped by 5 bases and J by 5 bases, with 16 bases between them. Germline CDR1 reads SGHRS; CDR2 reads YFSETQ. The CDR3 consists of 15 residues. The CDR3, as DNA: TGCGCCAGCAGTTCCCGGGCAGGGACAACCGGGGAGCTGTTTTTT. Residues: CASSSRAGTTGELFF.

The chain combines TRBV12-3 or TRBV12-4 with TRBJ2-5; D perhaps matches TRBD1 (5 bases). With the DNA end fitting TRBJ2-7 better, the J assignment may be wrong. This CDR3 contains 14 residues. The CDR3 protein is CASSFWQGGHEQYF. CDR3 DNA: TGTGCCAGCAGTTTTTGGCAGGGCGGTCACGAGCAGTACTTC.

The chain has TRBV7-2 and TRBJ2-5, with 15 bases aligning to TRBD2. This CDR3 region has 19 residues. V lost 5 bases to trimming and J lost 2 bases; unmatched junction nucleotides: 12. Germline CDR1 reads SGHTA; CDR2 reads FQGNSA. Here the CDR3 DNA reads TGTGCCAGCAGCCAAGATCCCGGACTAGCGGGAGGGCAGCAAGAGACCCAGTACTTC. Protein: CASSQDPGLAGGQQETQYF.